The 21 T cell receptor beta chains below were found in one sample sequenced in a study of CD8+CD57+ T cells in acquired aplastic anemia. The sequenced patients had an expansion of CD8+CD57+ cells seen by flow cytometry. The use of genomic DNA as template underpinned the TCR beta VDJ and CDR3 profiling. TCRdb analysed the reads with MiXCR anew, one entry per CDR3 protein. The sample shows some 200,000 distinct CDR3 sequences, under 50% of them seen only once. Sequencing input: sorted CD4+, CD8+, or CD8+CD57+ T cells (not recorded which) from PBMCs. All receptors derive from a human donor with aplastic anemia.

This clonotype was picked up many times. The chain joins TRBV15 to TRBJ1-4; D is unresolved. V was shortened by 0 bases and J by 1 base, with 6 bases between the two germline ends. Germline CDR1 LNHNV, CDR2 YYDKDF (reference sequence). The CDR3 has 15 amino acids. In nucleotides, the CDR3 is TGTGCCACCAGCAGAGATCGTCGAACTAATGAAAAACTGTTTTTT. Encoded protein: CATSRDRRTNEKLFF.

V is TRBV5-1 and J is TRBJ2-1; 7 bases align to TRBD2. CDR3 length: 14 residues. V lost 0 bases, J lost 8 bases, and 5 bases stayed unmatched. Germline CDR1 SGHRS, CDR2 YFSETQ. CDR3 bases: TGCGCCAGCAGCTTGGCCACTAGCGAGGATGAGCAGTTCTTC. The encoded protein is CASSLATSEDEQFF.

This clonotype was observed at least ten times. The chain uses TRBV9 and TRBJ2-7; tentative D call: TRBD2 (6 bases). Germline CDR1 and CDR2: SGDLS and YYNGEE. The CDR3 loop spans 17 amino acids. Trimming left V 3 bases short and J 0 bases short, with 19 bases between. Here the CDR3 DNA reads TGTGCCAGCAGCGCTACGGGGGACGTCTGGAGCTCCTACGAGCAGTACTTC. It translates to CASSATGDVWSSYEQYF.

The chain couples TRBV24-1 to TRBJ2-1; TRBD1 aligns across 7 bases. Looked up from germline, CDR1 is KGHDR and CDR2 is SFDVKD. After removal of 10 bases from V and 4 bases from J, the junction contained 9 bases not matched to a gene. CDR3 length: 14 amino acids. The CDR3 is CATRDRDSYNEQFF. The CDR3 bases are TGTGCCACAAGGGATCGGGACAGTTACAATGAGCAGTTCTTC.

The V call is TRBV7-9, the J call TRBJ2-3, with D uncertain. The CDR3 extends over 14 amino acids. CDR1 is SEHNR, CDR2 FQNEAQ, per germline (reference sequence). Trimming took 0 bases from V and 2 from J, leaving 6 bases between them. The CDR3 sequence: CASSLAIATDTQYF. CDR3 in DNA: TGTGCCAGCAGCTTAGCCATCGCCACAGATACGCAGTATTTT. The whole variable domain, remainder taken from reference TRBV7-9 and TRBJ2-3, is DTGVSQNPRHKITKRGQNVTFRCDPISEHNRLYWYRQTLGQGPEFLTYFQNEAQLEKSRLLSDRFSAERPKGSFSTLEIQRTEQGDSAMYLCASSLAIATDTQYFGPGTRLTVL.

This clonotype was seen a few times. The CDR3: CSVERTGDPYGYTF. CDR3 nucleotides: TGCAGCGTTGAGAGGACAGGGGATCCCTATGGCTACACCTTC. The genes are TRBV29-1 and TRBJ1-2; TRBD1 aligns across 9 bases. Germline CDR1 and CDR2: SQVTM and ANQGSEA. The CDR3 runs 14 residues. J gave up 4 bases and V 3 bases, and 6 bases lay outside the gene matches.

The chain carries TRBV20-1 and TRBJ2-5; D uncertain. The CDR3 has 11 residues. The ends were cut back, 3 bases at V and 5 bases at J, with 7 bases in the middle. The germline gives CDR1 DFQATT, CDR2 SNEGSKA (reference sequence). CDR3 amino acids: CSARVRETQYF. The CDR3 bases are TGCAGTGCTAGGGTCAGGGAGACCCAGTACTTC.

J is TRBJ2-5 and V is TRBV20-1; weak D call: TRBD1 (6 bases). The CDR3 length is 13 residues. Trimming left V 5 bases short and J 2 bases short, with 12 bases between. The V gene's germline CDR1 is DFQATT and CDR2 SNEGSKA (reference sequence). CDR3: CSASRGPQETQYF. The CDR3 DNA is TGCAGTGCTTCCAGGGGTCCGCAAGAGACCCAGTACTTC.

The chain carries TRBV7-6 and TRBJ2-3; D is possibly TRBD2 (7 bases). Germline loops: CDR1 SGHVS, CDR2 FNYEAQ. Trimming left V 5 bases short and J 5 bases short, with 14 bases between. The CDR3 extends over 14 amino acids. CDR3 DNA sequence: TGTGCCAGCAGCCGGGGGGCGTCGGGAGATACGCAGTATTTT. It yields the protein CASSRGASGDTQYF.

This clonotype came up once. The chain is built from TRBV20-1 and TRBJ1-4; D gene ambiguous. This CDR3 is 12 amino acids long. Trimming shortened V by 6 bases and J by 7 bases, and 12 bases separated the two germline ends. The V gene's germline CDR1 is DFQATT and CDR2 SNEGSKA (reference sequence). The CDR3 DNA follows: TGCAGTGCCCCCGAGATTGGTGAAAAACTGTTTTTT. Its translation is CSAPEIGEKLFF.

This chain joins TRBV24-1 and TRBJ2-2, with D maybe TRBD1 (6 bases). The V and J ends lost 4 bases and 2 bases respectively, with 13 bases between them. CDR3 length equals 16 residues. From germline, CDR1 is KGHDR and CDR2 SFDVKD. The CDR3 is CATSDWGHLNTGELFF. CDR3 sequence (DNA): TGTGCCACCAGTGACTGGGGACACCTAAACACCGGGGAGCTGTTTTTT.

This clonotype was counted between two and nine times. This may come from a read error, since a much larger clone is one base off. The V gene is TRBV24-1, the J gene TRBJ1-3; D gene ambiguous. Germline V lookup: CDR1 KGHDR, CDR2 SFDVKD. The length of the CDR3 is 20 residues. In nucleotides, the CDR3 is TGTGCCACCAGTGACTGCGCAAGTAAACTAATCAGGAGCTCTGGAAGCACCATATATTTT. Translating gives CATSDCASKLIRSSGSTIYF.

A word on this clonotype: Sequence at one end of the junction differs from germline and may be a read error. The CDR3: CATSRDLKAGLNEKLFF. The CDR3 nucleotides read TGTGCTACCAGCAGAGATTTAAAGGCAGGGCTGAACGAAAAACTGTTTTTT. The chain employs TRBV15 and TRBJ1-4; D is possibly TRBD1 (5 bases). This CDR3 has 17 residues. From germline, CDR1 is LNHNV and CDR2 YYDKDF (reference sequence).

For the CDR3, the DNA is TGTGCCAGCAGCGTAGTAGGGTGGGCTGGTAATGAGCAGTTCTTC. Encoded protein: CASSVVGWAGNEQFF. This chain joins TRBV9 and TRBJ2-1, with D hard to call. The CDR3 consists of 15 residues. Trimming stripped 0 bases from V and 7 bases from J, with 14 bases between. CDR1 and CDR2 from the germline V gene are SGDLS and YYNGEE.

This CDR3 is CASSVTGSYNSPLHF. CDR3 in DNA: TGTGCCAGCAGTGTAACAGGGTCCTATAATTCACCCCTCCACTTT. The V gene is TRBV7-9, the J gene TRBJ1-6; possibly TRBD1 for D (6 bases). Germline assignment: CDR1 SEHNR and CDR2 FQNEAQ (reference sequence). Trimming pared 6 bases from V and 1 base from J, leaving 10 bases between. This CDR3 is 15 amino acids long.

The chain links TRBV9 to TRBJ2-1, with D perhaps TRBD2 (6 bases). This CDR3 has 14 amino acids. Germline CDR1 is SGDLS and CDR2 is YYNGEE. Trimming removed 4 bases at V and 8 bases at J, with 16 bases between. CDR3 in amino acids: CASSSPRWEDEQFF. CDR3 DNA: TGTGCCAGCAGCTCCCCCCGGTGGGAGGATGAGCAGTTCTTC.

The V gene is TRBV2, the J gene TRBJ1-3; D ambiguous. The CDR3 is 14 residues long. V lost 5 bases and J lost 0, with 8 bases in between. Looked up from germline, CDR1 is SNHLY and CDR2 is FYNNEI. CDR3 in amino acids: CASSSQTSGNTIYF. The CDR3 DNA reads TGTGCCAGCAGTTCCCAGACCTCTGGAAACACCATATATTTT.

As DNA, the CDR3 is TGTGCCAGTAGTGTATGGACAGGGCCGACCTACGAGCAGTACTTC. The encoded protein is CASSVWTGPTYEQYF. V is TRBV19 and J is TRBJ2-7; the match to TRBD1 covers 8 bases. V shed 5 bases and J 2 bases; nucleotides not matched to a gene: 8. This CDR3 spans 15 amino acids. Per the germline V gene, CDR1 is LNHDA and CDR2 is SQIVND (reference sequence).

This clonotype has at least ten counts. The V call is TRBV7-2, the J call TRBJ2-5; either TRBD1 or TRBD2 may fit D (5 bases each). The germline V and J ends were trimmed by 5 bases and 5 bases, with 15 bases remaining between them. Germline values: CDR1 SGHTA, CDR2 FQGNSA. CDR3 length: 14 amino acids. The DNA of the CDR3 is TGTGCCAGCAGCGGGGGACGAACGGGGGAGACCCAGTACTTC. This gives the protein CASSGGRTGETQYF.

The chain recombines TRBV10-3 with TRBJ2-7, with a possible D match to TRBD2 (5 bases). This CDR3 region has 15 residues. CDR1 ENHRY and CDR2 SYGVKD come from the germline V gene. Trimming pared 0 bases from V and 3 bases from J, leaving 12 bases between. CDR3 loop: CAISESQDSDYEQYF. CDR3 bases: TGTGCCATCAGTGAGTCTCAGGACTCCGACTACGAGCAGTACTTC.

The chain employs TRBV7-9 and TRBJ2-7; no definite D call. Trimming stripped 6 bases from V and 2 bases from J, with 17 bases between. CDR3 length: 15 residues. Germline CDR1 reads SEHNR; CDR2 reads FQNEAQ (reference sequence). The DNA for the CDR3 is TGTGCCAGCAGTTCTACCGGTCGATTCGCCTACGAGCAGTACTTC. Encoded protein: CASSSTGRFAYEQYF.